The rows below give T cell receptor beta chains drawn from one sample of a study of blood T cell repertoires in COVID-19. Clones were read by immunoSEQ multiplex PCR, and TCRdb kept only the in-frame ones, dropping some. The table records about 310,000 clones, around 86% of them present only once. The specimen was PBMCs or T cells enriched from blood (not recorded which). These receptors all stem from a man aged 60-69 years who had recovered from COVID-19. Both conserved end residues are part of each CDR3. Each record gives: V gene, J gene, CDR3 protein.

TRBV7-3	TRBJ2-7	CASSLIGANEQYF
TRBV24-1	TRBJ2-1	CATSDPGTGNDEQFF
TRBV7-9	TRBJ1-2	CASSLEVVLEGYTF
TRBV7-2	TRBJ2-7	CASSLVATGGPHEQYF
TRBV15	TRBJ1-2	CATSTYRQSNYGYTF
TRBV24-1	TRBJ2-1	CATSDQRETNYNEQFF
TRBV10-3	TRBJ2-3	CAINLKSTGGSDTQYF
TRBV29-1	TRBJ2-3	CSVEVKGLDTQYF
TRBV27	TRBJ2-7	CASSLFTSGSHEQYF
TRBV13	TRBJ2-7	CASSLAPGYEQYF
TRBV7-9	TRBJ2-3	CASSATGDTQYF
TRBV27	TRBJ2-7	CASSLDPPIGTGSYEQYF
TRBV18	TRBJ1-1	CASSPFGGSSNTEAFF
TRBV9	TRBJ2-7	CASSVEGGSHYEQYF
TRBV5-1	TRBJ1-1	CASSLGRTEYEVTEAFF
TRBV5-1	TRBJ2-7	CASSRGQGVSYEQYF
TRBV7-3	TRBJ1-2	CASSPTGNYGYTF
TRBV3-1/TRBV3-2	TRBJ2-7	CASSQESREAIWGEQYF
TRBV19	TRBJ2-7	CASSIVSSGSHEQYF
TRBV4-2	TRBJ2-1	CASSQDSASGSSYNEQFF
TRBV28	TRBJ1-1	CASSPGGGYTEAFF
TRBV7-2	TRBJ1-4	CASSLNRDEKLFF
TRBV6-6	TRBJ2-7	CASRTSGAYEQYF
TRBV9	TRBJ2-7	CASSPGTGPHEQYF
TRBV19	TRBJ2-7	CASSRAGTASYEQYF
TRBV27	TRBJ2-1	CASSFSQPGLAGVGPYNEQFF
TRBV12-3/TRBV12-4	TRBJ1-1	CASSLRGHEAFF
TRBV4-2	TRBJ2-1	CASSRTTHNEQFF
TRBV4-3	TRBJ2-1	CASSQESSGRARWGNEQFF
TRBV5-4	TRBJ2-7	CASRSGTSGMSTYEQYF
TRBV9	TRBJ1-1	CASSAVDRGRITEAFF
TRBV5-1	TRBJ2-1	CASSLDLAGSSYNEQFF
TRBV7-2	TRBJ1-2	CASSLVDRGSYGYTF
TRBV18	TRBJ2-3	CASSPRDSGSTDTQYF
TRBV13	TRBJ1-4	CASSLRDRDYEKLFF
TRBV5-1	TRBJ2-3	CASSTSPTDTDTQYF
TRBV7-7	TRBJ1-1	CASSPSEAFF
TRBV6-5	TRBJ2-7	CASSYSANTGNYEQYF
TRBV27	TRBJ1-2	CASRPNGGIRRGYTF
TRBV5-1	TRBJ2-2	CASSLVSSGSQAGELFF
TRBV29-1	TRBJ2-7	CSVAPGQGAGYEQYF
TRBV3-1/TRBV3-2	TRBJ1-1	CASSQVGGVTEAFF
TRBV6-5	TRBJ1-2	CASRDTDSSYGYTF
TRBV28	TRBJ2-2	CATRGPVQVGELFF
TRBV3-1/TRBV3-2	TRBJ2-7	CASSQDRAGGREQYF
TRBV29-1	TRBJ2-2	CSGTSGRVTGELFF
TRBV28	TRBJ1-6	CASSFGTGRSPLHF
TRBV19	TRBJ1-1	CASNQFFGNTEAFF
TRBV28	TRBJ1-4	CASSLDRAGEKLFF